This passage covers 23 T cell receptor beta chains from one sample sequenced in a study of CD8 T cells in Susac syndrome. An input of about 0.45 to 1 ug of RNA was subjected to reverse transcription using random hexamers. MiXCR, applied by TCRdb to the immunoSEQ multiplex PCR reads, yields one record per CDR3 protein. This sample has 130,000 or so distinct CDR3 sequences, with approximately 95% found just once. The sequenced sample was CD4+ T cells from PBMCs. These receptors all stem from a human donor with multiple sclerosis.

The chain links TRBV7-9 to TRBJ2-5; 7 nucleotides agree with TRBD1. V trimming: 5 bases; J trimming: 2 bases; junction bases outside the gene matches: 11. The CDR3 totals 16 residues. The V gene's germline CDR1 is SEHNR and CDR2 FQNEAQ (reference sequence). The CDR3 sequence is CASSGNLPGQQETQYF. Here the CDR3 DNA reads TGTGCCAGCAGCGGAAACCTACCGGGACAGCAAGAGACCCAGTACTTC.

The chain has TRBV27 and TRBJ1-5; tentatively, D is TRBD1 (5 bases). The CDR3 has 13 amino acids. The germline gives CDR1 MNHEY, CDR2 SMNVEV (reference sequence). Trimming left V 4 bases short and J 3 bases short, with 7 bases between. CDR3 protein: CASSSRVNQPQHF. The DNA of the CDR3 is TGTGCCAGCAGTTCCAGGGTCAATCAGCCCCAGCATTTT.

The chain recombines TRBV7-9 with TRBJ2-1; possibly TRBD2 for D (5 bases). This CDR3 contains 12 residues. V was cut by 5 bases and J by 7 bases, with 9 bases left in between. The germline CDR1 and CDR2 sequences are SEHNR and FQNEAQ (reference sequence). CDR3 sequence (DNA): TGTGCCAGCAGCGTACTAGGGAATGAGCAGTTCTTC. It is translated as CASSVLGNEQFF.

The V and J genes are TRBV27 and TRBJ1-6; 7 nucleotides match TRBD1. Germline lookup yields CDR1 MNHEY and CDR2 SMNVEV (reference sequence). V dropped 9 bases and J dropped 7; count of bases not matched to a gene: 12. The length of the CDR3 is 15 residues. The CDR3 DNA reads TGTGCCAGTGGACTGGGACACAGGGGAAATTCACCCCTCCACTTT. Its protein product is CASGLGHRGNSPLHF.

In its sample, this clonotype was seen once. The rearrangement uses TRBV7-9 and TRBJ2-5; no reliable D call. The ends were cut back, 5 bases at V and 1 base at J, with 14 bases in the middle. CDR1 is SEHNR and CDR2 is FQNEAQ in the germline V gene (reference sequence). CDR3 size: 15 residues. The CDR3 DNA is TGTGCCAGCAGCCCCGTCCGGGCCCTCCAAGAGACCCAGTACTTC. It translates to CASSPVRALQETQYF.

The genes are TRBV7-9 and TRBJ1-5; D not resolved. Germline V gene sequence: CDR1 SEHNR, CDR2 FQNEAQ (reference sequence). Trimming pared 1 base from V and 7 bases from J, leaving 8 bases between. This CDR3 spans 13 amino acids. The CDR3 loop is CASSLEGIQPQHF. The DNA for the CDR3 is TGTGCCAGCAGCTTAGAGGGAATCCAGCCCCAGCATTTT.

The CDR3 sequence is CSGRNRNTEAFF. The CDR3 bases are TGCAGCGGCAGGAACCGAAACACTGAAGCTTTCTTT. The gene calls are TRBV29-1 and TRBJ1-1; D gene unclear. Germline CDR1 is SQVTM and CDR2 is ANQGSEA. The CDR3 runs 12 residues. The V gene lost 7 bases and the J gene lost 2 bases, with 11 bases spanning the gap.

The chain recombines TRBV6-6 with TRBJ2-5, with 8 bases identical to TRBD2. The CDR3 totals 14 residues. Per germline, CDR1 MNHNY and CDR2 SVGAGI (reference sequence). Germline trimming cut 6 bases from V and 2 bases from J; bases unmatched to any gene: 5. This chain's CDR3 is CASSPGRVQETQYF. DNA of the CDR3: TGTGCCAGCAGCCCCGGGAGGGTGCAAGAGACCCAGTACTTC.

This sequence joins TRBV3-1 and TRBJ2-7; D not certain. The CDR3 runs 13 residues. The germline V and J ends were trimmed by 4 bases and 1 base, with 8 bases remaining between them. CDR1 and CDR2 from the germline V gene are LGHDT and YNNKEL (reference sequence). CDR3 protein: CASSRAGSYEQYF. The DNA for the CDR3 is TGTGCCAGCAGCCGTGCTGGATCCTACGAGCAGTACTTC.

This clonotype has a handful of counts. The V and J genes are TRBV3-1 and TRBJ1-2; D is unresolved. The germline V and J ends were trimmed by 6 bases and 2 bases, with 10 bases remaining between them. This CDR3 spans 13 amino acids. CDR1 is LGHDT, CDR2 YNNKEL, per germline (reference sequence). CDR3 in amino acids: CASSLDGNYGYTF. For the CDR3, the DNA is TGTGCCAGCAGTCTCGACGGAAACTATGGCTACACCTTC.

V usage is TRBV6-5 and J usage is TRBJ2-5; 14 nucleotides align to TRBD2. V shed 4 bases, J shed 4 bases, and the junction held 8 bases outside the gene matches. CDR1 MNHEY and CDR2 SVGAGI come from the germline V gene. The CDR3 is 17 residues long. The CDR3 here is CASSSRTSGRWIETQYF. CDR3 DNA: TGTGCCAGCAGTTCCAGGACTAGCGGGAGGTGGATAGAGACCCAGTACTTC.

This chain connects TRBV6-2 or TRBV6-3 to TRBJ1-2, with D unclear. The CDR3 is made up of 15 amino acids. Germline CDR1 is MNHEY and CDR2 is SVGEGT. V was pared by 0 bases and J by 6 bases, with 14 bases between. The CDR3 sequence: CASSYSGRSMDGYTF. Written as DNA, the CDR3 is TGTGCCAGCAGTTACTCTGGCAGGTCGATGGATGGCTACACCTTC.

The CDR3 is CSARTGYSNQPQHF. CDR3 DNA: TGCAGTGCCCGGACCGGCTATAGCAATCAGCCCCAGCATTTT. V is TRBV20-1 and J is TRBJ1-5; D unclear. Germline assignment: CDR1 DFQATT and CDR2 SNEGSKA (reference sequence). There are 14 residues in the CDR3. V lost 6 bases and J 0 bases, leaving 12 bases between the germline ends.

Comments on this clonotype: The germline gene is not matched at one end of the junction; a read error may be the cause. This rearrangement joins TRBV27 to TRBJ2-5; tentatively, D is TRBD1 or TRBD2 (5 bases each). The CDR3 is made up of 15 amino acids. CDR1 is MNHEY and CDR2 is SMNVEV in the germline V gene (reference sequence). The CDR3 reads CASRLRGLGQATQYF. The CDR3 bases are TGTGCCAGCAGGCTAAGAGGGCTAGGACAAGCGACCCAGTACTTC.

The rearrangement joins TRBV20-1 to TRBJ2-1, with TRBD2 identical over 7 bases. This CDR3 is 11 amino acids long. Trimming took 6 bases from V and 11 from J; bases not matched to a gene: 7. Germline V lookup: CDR1 DFQATT, CDR2 SNEGSKA (reference sequence). This CDR3 reads CSADGLDKQFF. The DNA for the CDR3 is TGCAGTGCGGATGGACTAGATAAGCAGTTCTTC.

This CDR3 is CASSFGGPGETQYF. The CDR3 DNA is TGTGCCAGCAGTTTCGGAGGTCCGGGAGAGACCCAGTACTTC. The chain couples TRBV28 to TRBJ2-5; maybe TRBD2 (5 bases). This CDR3 is built from 14 residues. Germline lookup yields CDR1 MDHEN and CDR2 SYDVKM. Trimming took 3 bases from V and 4 from J, leaving 12 bases between them.

As DNA, the CDR3 is TGTGCCAGCGGCCGGGACAGTGGAGACCTAGCCAAAAACATTCAGTACTTC. As protein: CASGRDSGDLAKNIQYF. The chain uses TRBV27 and TRBJ2-4, with 7 bases matching TRBD1. The trim removed 8 bases at V and 0 bases at J, leaving 13 bases unmatched. The CDR3 length is 17 residues. The germline CDR1 and CDR2 sequences are MNHEY and SMNVEV (reference sequence).

The V gene is TRBV24-1, the J gene TRBJ2-1; TRBD2 agrees at 9 bases. The CDR3 is 15 amino acids. CDR1 and CDR2 (germline): KGHDR, SFDVKD. V lost 3 bases to trimming and J lost 4 bases; unmatched junction nucleotides: 3. The CDR3 bases are TGTGCCACCAGTGATCGACTAGCGGTATACAATGAGCAGTTCTTC. Translating gives CATSDRLAVYNEQFF.

The chain combines TRBV6-8 with TRBJ2-4; the D is unclear. CDR1 and CDR2 from the germline V gene are MNHGY and SAAAGT. This CDR3 has 14 amino acids. Trimming took 6 bases from V and 2 from J, leaving 11 bases between them. The CDR3 here is CASRRRAPKNIQYF. CDR3 nucleotides: TGTGCCAGCAGGCGCCGGGCCCCCAAAAACATTCAGTACTTC.

The V gene is TRBV20-1, the J gene TRBJ1-2, with 8 bases lining up with TRBD1. The V and J ends lost 4 bases and 8 bases, in that order; junction bases with no gene match: 9. Germline V CDR1 and CDR2: DFQATT, SNEGSKA (reference sequence). This CDR3 is 13 amino acids long. The CDR3 DNA reads as TGCAGTGCTAATCCCAGGGGGCTAGGGGGCTACACCTTC. Translated, it gives CSANPRGLGGYTF.

The V and J genes are TRBV9 and TRBJ2-2; a weak D match, TRBD2 (6 bases). Trimming shortened V by 8 bases and J by 3 bases, and 17 bases separated the two germline ends. The CDR3 runs 15 residues. Germline CDR1 is SGDLS and CDR2 is YYNGEE. The CDR3 sequence: CARVPPGGDTGELFF. The CDR3 region has the DNA TGTGCCAGGGTTCCCCCGGGCGGGGACACCGGGGAGCTGTTTTTT.

CDR3 amino acids: CASSQTGTQKQFF. Here the CDR3 DNA reads TGTGCCAGCAGCCAAACTGGGACTCAAAAGCAGTTCTTC. This chain links TRBV3-1 with TRBJ2-1; D possibly corresponds to TRBD2 (6 bases). Germline CDR1 LGHDT, CDR2 YNNKEL (reference sequence). Deletions cut 2 bases from V and 11 bases from J, with 13 bases between. The CDR3 contains 13 residues.

J is TRBJ2-7 and V is TRBV10-3; TRBD2 matches 11 bases. Germline CDR1 and CDR2: ENHRY and SYGVKD. The CDR3 is made up of 13 amino acids. The V gene end was trimmed by 4 bases and the J gene end by 6 bases; junction bases not matched to a gene: 2. Here the CDR3 reads CAISGSGGVEQYF. The DNA for the CDR3 is TGTGCCATCAGTGGTAGCGGGGGGGTCGAGCAGTACTTC.